This T cell receptor (beta chain) was recovered during a study of radiotherapy plus CTLA-4 blockade in lung cancer. At the level of the study: 15% to 20% of enrolled patients responded objectively, and over 30% had disease control. Study-wide results and caveats: Radiotherapy with ipilimumab was followed by blood expansion of tumor-derived clones. Response was reportedly best predicted by early blood T cell clone dynamics, with interferon-beta.

Here immunoSEQ multiplex PCR was the method, and the copy in TCRdb shows in-frame clones only, minus some. In the table there are approximately 37,000 clones, roughly 70% of which are singletons. The CDR3 consists of 15 residues. Germline CDR1 reads SGHRS; CDR2 reads YFSETQ. Losses at the gene ends were 0 bases for V and 5 bases for J; bases not matched to a gene: 1. Ipilimumab CTLA-4 blockade and focal radiation were given to patients with chemo-refractory metastatic non-small-cell lung cancer. As concerns this clone: Its antigen remains unidentified.

V gene TRBV5-1 combines with J gene TRBJ2-1; 11 bases are a match to TRBD2. This specimen was peripheral blood, taken from a patient treated with radiotherapy plus ipilimumab. This clonotype originated in a human donor with non-small cell lung cancer who had stable disease on radiotherapy plus ipilimumab. This CDR3 is CASSLVAGGDNEQFF. CDR3 bases: TGCGCCAGCAGCTTGGTAGCGGGGGGGGACAATGAGCAGTTCTTC. Full variable domain (remainder filled in from reference TRBV5-1 and TRBJ2-1): KAGVTQTPRYLIKTRGQQVTLSCSPISGHRSVSWYQQTPGQGLQFLFEYFSETQRNKGNFPGRFSGRQFSNSRSEMNVSTLELGDSALYLCASSLVAGGDNEQFFGPGTRLTVL.